This TCR beta chain was obtained from a study of blood T cell repertoires in COVID-19. About the research overall: Spain, Italy and the United States supplied samples that represented acute and convalescent COVID-19.

Original data processing: For nucleated cells, counts were estimated from reference gene primer amplification. TCRdb's table, derived via immunoSEQ multiplex PCR, lists solely in-frame clones and lacks some. V and J calls and clone size are given by that table; D and trimming were obtained from the DNA. The profile shows about 220,000 clones, around 82% of them singletons. CDR3 size: 15 residues. Germline V gives CDR1 LNHNV, CDR2 YYDKDF (reference sequence). With 4 bases clipped from V and 5 bases from J, the junction kept 11 bases outside the gene matches. The clonotype comes from a woman aged 50 to 60 with acute or convalescent COVID-19. The sequenced sample was peripheral blood. V gene TRBV15 combines with J gene TRBJ2-7; TRBD2 matches 7 bases. Here the CDR3 DNA reads TGTGCCACCAGCACCGCTTCGACTAGCACCAACGAGCAGTACTTC. It specifies CATSTASTSTNEQYF. Complete variable domain (other parts from reference TRBV15 and TRBJ2-7): DAMVIQNPRYQVTQFGKPVTLSCSQTLNHNVMYWYQQKSSQAPKLLFHYYDKDFNNEADTPDNFQSRRPNTSFCFLDIRSPGLGDTAMYLCATSTASTSTNEQYFGPGTRLTVT.